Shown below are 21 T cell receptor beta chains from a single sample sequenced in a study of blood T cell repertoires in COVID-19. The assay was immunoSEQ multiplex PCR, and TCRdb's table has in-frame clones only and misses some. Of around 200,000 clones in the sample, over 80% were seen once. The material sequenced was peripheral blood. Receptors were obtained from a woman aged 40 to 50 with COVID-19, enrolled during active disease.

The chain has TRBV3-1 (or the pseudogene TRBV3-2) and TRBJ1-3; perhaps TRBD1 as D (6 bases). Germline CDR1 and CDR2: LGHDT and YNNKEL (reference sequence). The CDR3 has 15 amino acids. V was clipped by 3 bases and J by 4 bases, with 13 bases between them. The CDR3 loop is CASSQAAGVGNTIYF. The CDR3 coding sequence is TGTGCCAGCAGCCAGGCGGCAGGGGTCGGAAACACCATATATTTT.

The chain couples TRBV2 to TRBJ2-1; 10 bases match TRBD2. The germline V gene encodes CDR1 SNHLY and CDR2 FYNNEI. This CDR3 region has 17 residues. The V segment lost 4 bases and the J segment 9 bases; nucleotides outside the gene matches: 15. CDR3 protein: CASSGGRGSGGASEQFF. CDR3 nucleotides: TGTGCCAGCAGTGGCGGTCGGGGAAGCGGGGGGGCCAGTGAGCAGTTCTTC.

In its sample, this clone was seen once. The CDR3 loop is CSSRTGATGELFF. CDR3 bases: TGCAGCTCCCGGACAGGGGCCACCGGGGAGCTGTTTTTT. The chain couples TRBV29-1 to TRBJ2-2, with TRBD1 matching over 9 bases. Trimming cost V 8 bases and J 4 bases; bases outside gene matches: 5. CDR3 length: 13 amino acids. Germline assignment: CDR1 SQVTM and CDR2 ANQGSEA.

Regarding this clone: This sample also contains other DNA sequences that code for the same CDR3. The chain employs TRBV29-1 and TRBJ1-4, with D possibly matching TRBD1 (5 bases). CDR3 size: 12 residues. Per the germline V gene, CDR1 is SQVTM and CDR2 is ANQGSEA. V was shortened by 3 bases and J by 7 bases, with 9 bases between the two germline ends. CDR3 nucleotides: TGCAGCGTTGAGGGGGGGTCTGAAAAACTGTTTTTT. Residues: CSVEGGSEKLFF. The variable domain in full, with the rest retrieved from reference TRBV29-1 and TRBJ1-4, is SAVISQKPSRDICQRGTSLTIQCQVDSQVTMMFWYRQQPGQSLTLIATANQGSEATYESGFVIDKFPISRPNLTFSTLTVSNMSPEDSSIYLCSVEGGSEKLFFGSGTQLSVL.

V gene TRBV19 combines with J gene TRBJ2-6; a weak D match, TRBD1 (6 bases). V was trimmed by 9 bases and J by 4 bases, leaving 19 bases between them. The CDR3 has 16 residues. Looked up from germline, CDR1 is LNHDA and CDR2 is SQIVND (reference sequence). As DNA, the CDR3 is TGTGCCAGCTTCGCGCAGGGGCGACCCGGGGCCAACGTCCTGACTTTC. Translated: CASFAQGRPGANVLTF.

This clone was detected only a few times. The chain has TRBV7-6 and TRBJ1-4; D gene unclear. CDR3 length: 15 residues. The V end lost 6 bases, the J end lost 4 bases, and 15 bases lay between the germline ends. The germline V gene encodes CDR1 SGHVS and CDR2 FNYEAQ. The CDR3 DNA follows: TGTGCCAGCAGTCATGGAGGCAGTTTTAATGAAAAACTGTTTTTT. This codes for CASSHGGSFNEKLFF.

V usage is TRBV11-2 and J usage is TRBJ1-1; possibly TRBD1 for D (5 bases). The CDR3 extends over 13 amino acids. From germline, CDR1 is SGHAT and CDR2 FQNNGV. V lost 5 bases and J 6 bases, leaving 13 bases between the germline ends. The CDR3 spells CASSQLRGSEAFF. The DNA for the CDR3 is TGTGCCAGCAGCCAACTCCGGGGGTCTGAAGCTTTCTTT.

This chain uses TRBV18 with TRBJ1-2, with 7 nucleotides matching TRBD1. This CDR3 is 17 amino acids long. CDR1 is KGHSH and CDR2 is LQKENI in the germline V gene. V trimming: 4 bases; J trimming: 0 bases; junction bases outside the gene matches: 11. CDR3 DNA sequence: TGTGCCAGCTCACGAACCCGGGACAGTATCTCTAACTATGGCTACACCTTC. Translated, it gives CASSRTRDSISNYGYTF.

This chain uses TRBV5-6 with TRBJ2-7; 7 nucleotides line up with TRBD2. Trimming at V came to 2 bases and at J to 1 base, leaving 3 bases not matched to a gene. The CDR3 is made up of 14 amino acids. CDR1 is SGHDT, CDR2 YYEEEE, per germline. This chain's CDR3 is CASSFASGSYEQYF. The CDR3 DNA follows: TGTGCCAGCAGCTTTGCTAGCGGTTCCTACGAGCAGTACTTC.

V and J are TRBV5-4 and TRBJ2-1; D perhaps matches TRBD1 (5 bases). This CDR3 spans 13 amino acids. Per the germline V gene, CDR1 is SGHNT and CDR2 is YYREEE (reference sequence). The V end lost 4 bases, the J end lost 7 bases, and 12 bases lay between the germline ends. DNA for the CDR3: TGTGCCAGCAGCACCGGCAGGGAAAATGAGCAGTTCTTC. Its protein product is CASSTGRENEQFF. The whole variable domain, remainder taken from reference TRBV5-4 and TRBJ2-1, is ETGVTQSPTHLIKTRGQQVTLRCSSQSGHNTVSWYQQALGQGPQFIFQYYREEENGRGNFPPRFSGLQFPNYSSELNVNALELDDSALYLCASSTGRENEQFFGPGTRLTVL.

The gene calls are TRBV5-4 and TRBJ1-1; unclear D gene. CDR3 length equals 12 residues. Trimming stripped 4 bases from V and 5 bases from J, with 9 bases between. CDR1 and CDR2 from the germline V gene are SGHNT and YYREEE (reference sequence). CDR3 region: CASSPQDTEAFF. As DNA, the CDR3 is TGTGCCAGCAGCCCTCAGGATACTGAAGCTTTCTTT.

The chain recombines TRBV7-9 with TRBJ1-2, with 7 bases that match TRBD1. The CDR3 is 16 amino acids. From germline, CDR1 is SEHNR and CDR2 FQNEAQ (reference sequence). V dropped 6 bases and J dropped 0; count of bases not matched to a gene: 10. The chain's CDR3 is CASSSSGTESNYGYTF. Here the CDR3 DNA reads TGTGCCAGCAGTTCCTCCGGGACAGAATCTAACTATGGCTACACCTTC. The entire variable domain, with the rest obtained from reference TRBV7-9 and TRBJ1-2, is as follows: DTGVSQNPRHKITKRGQNVTFRCDPISEHNRLYWYRQTLGQGPEFLTYFQNEAQLEKSRLLSDRFSAERPKGSFSTLEIQRTEQGDSAMYLCASSSSGTESNYGYTFGSGTRLTVV.

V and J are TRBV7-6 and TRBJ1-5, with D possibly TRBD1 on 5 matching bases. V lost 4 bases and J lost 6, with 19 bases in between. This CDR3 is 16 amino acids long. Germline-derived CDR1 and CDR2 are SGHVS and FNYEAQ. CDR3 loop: CASSSSGTEGIQPQHF. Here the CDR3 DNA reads TGTGCCAGCAGCTCCTCAGGGACGGAGGGGATTCAGCCCCAGCATTTT.

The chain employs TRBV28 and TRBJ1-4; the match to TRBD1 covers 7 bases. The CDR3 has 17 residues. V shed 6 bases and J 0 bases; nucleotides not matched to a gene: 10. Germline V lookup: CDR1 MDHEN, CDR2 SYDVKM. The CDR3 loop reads CASRGDSLFATNEKLFF. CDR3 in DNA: TGTGCCAGCAGGGGGGACAGTTTGTTCGCAACTAATGAAAAACTGTTTTTT.

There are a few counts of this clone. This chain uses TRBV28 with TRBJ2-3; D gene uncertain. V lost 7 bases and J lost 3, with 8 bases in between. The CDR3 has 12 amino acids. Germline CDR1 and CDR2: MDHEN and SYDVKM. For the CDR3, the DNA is TGTGCCAGCATTCAGCGTACAGATACGCAGTATTTT. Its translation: CASIQRTDTQYF.

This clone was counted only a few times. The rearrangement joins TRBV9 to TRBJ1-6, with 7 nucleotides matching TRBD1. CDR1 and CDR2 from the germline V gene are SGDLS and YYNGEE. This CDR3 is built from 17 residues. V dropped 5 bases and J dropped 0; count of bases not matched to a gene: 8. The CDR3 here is CASSPKTGSSYNSPLHF. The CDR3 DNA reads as TGTGCCAGCAGTCCTAAGACAGGGAGCTCCTATAATTCACCCCTCCACTTT. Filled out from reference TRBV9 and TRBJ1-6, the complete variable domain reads DSGVTQTPKHLITATGQRVTLRCSPRSGDLSVYWYQQSLDQGLQFLIQYYNGEERAKGNILERFSAQQFPDLHSELNLSSLELGDSALYFCASSPKTGSSYNSPLHFGNGTRLTVT.

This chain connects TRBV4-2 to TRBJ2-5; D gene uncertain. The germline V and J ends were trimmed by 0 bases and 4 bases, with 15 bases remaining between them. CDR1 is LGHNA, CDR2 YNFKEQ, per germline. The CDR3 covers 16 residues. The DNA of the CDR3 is TGTGCCAGCAGCCAAGATCCTTCTATGCGGTCAGAGACCCAGTACTTC. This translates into CASSQDPSMRSETQYF.

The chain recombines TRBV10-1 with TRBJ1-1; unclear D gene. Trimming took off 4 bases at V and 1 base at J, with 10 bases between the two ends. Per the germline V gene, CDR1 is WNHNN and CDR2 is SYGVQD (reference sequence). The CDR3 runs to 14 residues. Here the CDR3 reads CASSVRNRNTEAFF. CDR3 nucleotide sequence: TGCGCCAGCAGTGTCAGGAACAGGAACACTGAAGCTTTCTTT.

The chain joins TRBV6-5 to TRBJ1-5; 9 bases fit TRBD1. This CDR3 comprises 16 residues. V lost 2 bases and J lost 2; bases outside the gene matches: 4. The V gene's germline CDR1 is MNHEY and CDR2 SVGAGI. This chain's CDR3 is CASSYRDRAGNQPQHF. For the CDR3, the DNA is TGTGCCAGCAGTTACCGGGACAGGGCTGGCAATCAGCCCCAGCATTTT.

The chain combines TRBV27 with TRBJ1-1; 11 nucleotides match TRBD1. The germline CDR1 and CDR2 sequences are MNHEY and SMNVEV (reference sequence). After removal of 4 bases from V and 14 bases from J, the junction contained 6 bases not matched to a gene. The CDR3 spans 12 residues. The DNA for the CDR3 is TGTGCCAGCAGTTCCTGGACAGGGGGCCACTTCTTT. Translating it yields CASSSWTGGHFF.

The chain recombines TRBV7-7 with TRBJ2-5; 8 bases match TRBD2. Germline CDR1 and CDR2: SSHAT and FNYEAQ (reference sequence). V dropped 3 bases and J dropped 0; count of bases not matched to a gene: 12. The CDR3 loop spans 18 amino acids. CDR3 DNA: TGTGCCAGCAGCTTTAGGTCGGGGGGGTTCGGGTACCAAGAGACCCAGTACTTC. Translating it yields CASSFRSGGFGYQETQYF.